These 13 T cell receptor beta chains came from one sample sequenced in a study of T cell repertoires in cytomegalovirus infection. TCRdb redid the calling of the reads with MiXCR, one entry per CDR3 protein. The sample lists nearly 700,000 distinct CDR3 sequences, 30% to 35% seen once, with 15% to 20% in the top ten. No cognate antigen is known for these TCRs. Here the sequenced sample was cultured PBMCs, taken from culture after CMV antigen stimulation. All receptors come from a human donor in good health (CMV status not recorded). Some clones in this sample may be carry-over from other donors' samples.

This clonotype was seen a handful of times. This chain's CDR3 is CASINRDRGLGGTEAFF. In nucleotides, the CDR3 is TGTGCCAGCATTAACCGGGACAGGGGGTTAGGCGGCACTGAAGCTTTCTTT. V gene TRBV6-2 or TRBV6-3 combines with J gene TRBJ1-1, with 11 nucleotides matching TRBD1. The trim removed 7 bases at V and 4 bases at J, leaving 14 bases unmatched. The V gene's germline CDR1 is MNHEY and CDR2 SVGEGT. The CDR3 length is 17 residues.

The J gene is TRBJ1-1, the V gene TRBV6-1; 8 nucleotides align to TRBD1. V dropped 6 bases and J dropped 11; count of bases not matched to a gene: 11. This CDR3 comprises 13 residues. Germline V gene lookup returns CDR1 MNHNS and CDR2 SASEGT. The CDR3 nucleotides are TGTGCCAGCAGGAGGACAGGGAGTTTCGAGGCTTTCTTT. Translating gives CASRRTGSFEAFF.

The sample holds a few counts of this clonotype. The chain employs TRBV6-1 and TRBJ2-5; D is unresolved. Germline CDR1 MNHNS, CDR2 SASEGT. This CDR3 contains 18 residues. Trimming left V 5 bases short and J 1 base short, with 23 bases between. CDR3 nucleotides: TGTGCCAGCAGTAGAAGGGTGACTTTAGACGGAAGCCAAGAGACCCAGTACTTC. It translates to CASSRRVTLDGSQETQYF.

V usage is TRBV2 and J usage is TRBJ2-1; 12 positions agree with TRBD1. J gave up 8 bases and V 10 bases, and 9 bases lay outside the gene matches. From germline, CDR1 is SNHLY and CDR2 FYNNEI. The CDR3 covers 14 residues. The CDR3: CATGRDRGLDEQFF. CDR3 DNA: TGTGCCACCGGGCGGGACAGGGGGCTCGATGAGCAGTTCTTC.

This chain joins TRBV14 and TRBJ2-2; D is perhaps TRBD2 (5 bases). The length of the CDR3 is 15 residues. The V end lost 4 bases, the J end lost 4 bases, and 13 bases lay between the germline ends. Germline V gene data show CDR1 as SGHDN and CDR2 as FVKESK. The CDR3 region has the DNA TGTGCCAGCAGCCGAGGCTACCGGGGCACCGGGGAGCTGTTTTTT. The encoded protein is CASSRGYRGTGELFF. The entire variable domain, with the rest obtained from reference TRBV14 and TRBJ2-2, is as follows: EAGVTQFPSHSVIEKGQTVTLRCDPISGHDNLYWYRRVMGKEIKFLLHFVKESKQDESGMPNNRFLAERTGGTYSTLKVQPAELEDSGVYFCASSRGYRGTGELFFGEGSRLTVL.

V is TRBV6-1 and J is TRBJ2-2; D unresolved. The length of the CDR3 is 14 residues. Germline V gives CDR1 MNHNS, CDR2 SASEGT. With 7 bases removed from V and 1 base from J, the gap between germline ends came to 10 bases. For the CDR3, the DNA is TGTGCCAGCATTTCAGCGCAGAACACCGGGGAGCTGTTTTTT. It is translated as CASISAQNTGELFF.

The chain has TRBV28 and TRBJ1-5, with TRBD1 matching 8 bases. Germline V gene lookup returns CDR1 MDHEN and CDR2 SYDVKM. Trimming at V came to 6 bases and at J to 12 bases, leaving 16 bases not matched to a gene. The CDR3 covers 15 residues. As DNA, the CDR3 is TGTGCCAGCAGGACCCCCGGGACAGGAGCCGAGAACCAGCATTTT. It yields the protein CASRTPGTGAENQHF.

The table lists this clonotype with a few counts. The chain has TRBV2 and TRBJ2-2; D is unclear. The germline V gene has CDR1 SNHLY and CDR2 FYNNEI. Trimming pared 5 bases from V and 3 bases from J, leaving 10 bases between. This CDR3 region has 14 residues. The CDR3 nucleotides are TGTGCCAGCAGTCCGTCGGTCGACACCGGGGAGCTGTTTTTT. Protein product: CASSPSVDTGELFF.

For this clonotype: This may be a read error, as it is one base from a much larger clone. The chain employs TRBV6-8 and TRBJ2-1; D is undetermined. V lost 8 bases and J lost 4, with 6 bases in between. The CDR3 covers 11 residues. Germline CDR1 is MNHGY and CDR2 is SAAAGT. CDR3 coding DNA: TGTGCCAGCGGCCGGTACAATGAGCAGTTCTTC. Encoded protein: CASGRYNEQFF.

The chain employs TRBV4-2 and TRBJ2-5, with 9 positions matching TRBD1. CDR1 is LGHNA, CDR2 YNFKEQ, per germline. Trimming removed 0 bases from V and 0 bases from J; junction bases left unmatched: 5. The CDR3 extends over 17 amino acids. This chain's CDR3 is CASSQDSTGGDQETQYF. CDR3 in DNA: TGTGCCAGCAGCCAAGATTCGACAGGGGGGGACCAAGAGACCCAGTACTTC.

The chain employs TRBV4-2 and TRBJ1-4; 8 bases fit TRBD1. The CDR3 has 16 residues. Germline lookup yields CDR1 LGHNA and CDR2 YNFKEQ. V shed 1 base and J 8 bases; nucleotides not matched to a gene: 9. This chain's CDR3 is CASSQAADRVGEKLFF. The CDR3 region has the DNA TGTGCCAGCAGCCAAGCGGCGGACAGGGTCGGCGAAAAACTGTTTTTT.

The chain has TRBV12-3 or TRBV12-4 and TRBJ2-3; 7 bases align to TRBD2. V gave up 3 bases and J gave up 0 bases; unmatched junction bases: 9. There are 17 residues in the CDR3. The DNA for the CDR3 is TGTGCCAGCAGTTTTCCTCGGCGGGAGATTAGCACAGATACGCAGTATTTT. It encodes CASSFPRREISTDTQYF.

This CDR3 is CASSRSGQSSGNTIYF. CDR3 DNA sequence: TGCGCCAGCAGCCGGTCGGGACAGAGCTCTGGAAACACCATATATTTT. The rearrangement joins TRBV4-1 to TRBJ1-3; 7 bases line up with TRBD1. The trim removed 4 bases at V and 0 bases at J, leaving 6 bases unmatched. The germline CDR1 and CDR2 sequences are MGHRA and YSYEKL. There are 16 residues in the CDR3.